The 10 T cell receptor beta chains presented below share a single source sample, sequenced in a study of T cells in Graves' hyperthyroidism and ophthalmopathy (dated by TCRdb to the late 2010s). Receptors were amplified or captured by multiplex PCR. The reads were generated on an Illumina HiSeq 2000. The TCR beta CDR3 regions were amplified from RNA transcripts. The TCR CDR3 was subjected to a first round of RT-PCR using the HTBI primer set and the Qiagen OneStep RT-PCR kit. TCRdb itself trimmed the public reads at Q25 with fastp, ran MiXCR and retained productive beta chains. Entries that share a CDR3 protein sequence are merged under the most common genes and DNA. This sample lists about 600,000 distinct CDR3 sequences; over 12% were detected once. The ten largest make up approximately 6.4% of the sample. The source material was blood. The receptors shown here come from a woman aged 18-29 years with Graves' ophthalmopathy.

Comments on this clonotype: Since a much larger clone is just one base distant, this may be a read error. The chain has TRBV29-1 and TRBJ1-1; no definite D call. V was pared by 5 bases and J by 3 bases, with 13 bases between. CDR1 is SQVTM, CDR2 ANQGSEA, per germline. The length of the CDR3 is 13 residues. CDR3 in DNA: TGCAGCGTTCTCGTCGGGGATTACACTGAAGCTTTCTTT. It specifies CSVLVGDYTEAFF.

This clonotype was observed a few times. The rearrangement uses TRBV11-2 and TRBJ2-7, with a possible D match to TRBD2 (6 bases). CDR3 size: 15 residues. Trimming removed 5 bases from V and 6 bases from J, with 20 bases in between. Germline lookup yields CDR1 SGHAT and CDR2 FQNNGV. CDR3 sequence: CASSPKPGLVAEQYF. CDR3 DNA sequence: TGTGCCAGCAGCCCAAAGCCGGGACTTGTTGCCGAGCAGTACTTC.

This clonotype has ten or more counts. The rearrangement links TRBV28 to TRBJ2-1; 7 nucleotides align to TRBD2. The CDR3 loop spans 16 amino acids. With 4 bases clipped from V and 2 bases from J, the junction kept 8 bases outside the gene matches. Germline V gene sequence: CDR1 MDHEN, CDR2 SYDVKM. CDR3 residues: CASSSRASGAYNEQFF. CDR3 coding DNA: TGTGCCAGCAGTTCCCGGGCTAGCGGAGCCTACAATGAGCAGTTCTTC.

This clonotype was recorded many times. The chain recombines TRBV11-2 with TRBJ2-7; 7 bases match TRBD2. CDR1 is SGHAT, CDR2 FQNNGV, per germline. The CDR3 covers 14 residues. The junction had 7 bases not matched to a gene; V was cut back by 5 bases and J by 3 bases. The CDR3 nucleotides are TGTGCCAGCAGCGGCCTAGCGGCCCTCTACGAGCAGTACTTC. Its translation is CASSGLAALYEQYF.

The CDR3 is CASSLIGGTQYF. CDR3 DNA sequence: TGTGCCAGCAGTTTAATTGGGGGGACCCAGTACTTC. The genes are TRBV12-3 or TRBV12-4 and TRBJ2-5; D could derive from TRBD1 or TRBD2 (5 bases each). This CDR3 comprises 12 residues. The V end lost 2 bases, the J end lost 7 bases, and 8 bases lay between the germline ends.

This clonotype showed up just a few times. This CDR3 is CASSQPLLAGEYYEQYF. CDR3 in DNA: TGTGCCAGCAGTCAACCTTTACTAGCGGGAGAGTACTACGAGCAGTACTTC. This chain links TRBV6-2 or TRBV6-3 with TRBJ2-7; 11 nucleotides match TRBD2. Trimming cost V 5 bases and J 3 bases; bases outside gene matches: 12. This CDR3 contains 17 residues. CDR1 and CDR2 (germline): MNHEY, SVGEGT.

The gene calls are TRBV24-1 and TRBJ1-1; D remains ambiguous. This CDR3 is built from 13 residues. V lost 5 bases and J lost 3, with 9 bases in between. Per germline, CDR1 KGHDR and CDR2 SFDVKD. CDR3 nucleotide sequence: TGTGCCACCAGTGCCTCTAGGGACACTGAAGCTTTCTTT. Amino acids: CATSASRDTEAFF.

Ten or more counts support this clonotype. J is TRBJ2-1 and V is TRBV7-8, with 7 bases matching TRBD2. Germline V CDR1 and CDR2: SGHVS, FQNEAQ. The CDR3 has 15 amino acids. V trimming: 7 bases; J trimming: 2 bases; junction bases outside the gene matches: 8. The CDR3, as DNA: TGTGCCAGCAACCAAGACGGACTAGCCTACAATGAGCAGTTCTTC. Translation gives CASNQDGLAYNEQFF.

This clonotype was counted ten times or more. V is TRBV3-1 and J is TRBJ2-1, with 8 bases that match TRBD1. There are 13 residues in the CDR3. With 5 bases clipped from V and 9 bases from J, the junction kept 6 bases outside the gene matches. Germline lookup yields CDR1 LGHDT and CDR2 YNNKEL (reference sequence). The CDR3 loop is CASSTGQGSEQFF. In DNA, the CDR3 is TGTGCCAGCAGCACAGGACAGGGTTCTGAGCAGTTCTTC.

In regard to this clonotype: A much bigger clone sits one base away, suggesting this may be a read error. The V and J genes are TRBV6-2 or TRBV6-3 and TRBJ1-1; D not certain. CDR1 and CDR2 (germline): MNHEY, SVGEGT. The CDR3 is 13 residues long. The CDR3, as DNA: TGTGCCAGCAAACTTAGTATGAACACTGAAGCTCTCTTT. Protein product: CASKLSMNTEALF.